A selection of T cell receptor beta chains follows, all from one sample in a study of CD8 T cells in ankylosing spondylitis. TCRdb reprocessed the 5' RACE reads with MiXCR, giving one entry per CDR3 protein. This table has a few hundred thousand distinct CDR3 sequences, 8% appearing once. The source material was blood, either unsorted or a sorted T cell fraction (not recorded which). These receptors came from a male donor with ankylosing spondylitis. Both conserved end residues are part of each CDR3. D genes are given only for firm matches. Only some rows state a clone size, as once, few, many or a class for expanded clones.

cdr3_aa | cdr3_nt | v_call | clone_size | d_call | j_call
CASSFRGGGGSTDTQYF | TGTGCCAGCAGCTTTAGGGGTGGGGGAGGAAGCACAGATACGCAGTATTTT | TRBV7-8 | many | NA | TRBJ2-3
CASSDGLMGGEQFF | TGTGCCAGCAGTGATGGGCTAATGGGGGGCGAGCAGTTCTTC | TRBV2 | NA | NA | TRBJ2-1
CASSLVTGGNEQYF | TGCGCCAGCAGCTTGGTGACAGGGGGAAACGAGCAGTACTTC | TRBV5-1 | NA | TRBD1 | TRBJ2-7
CASSRTQGGGPGELFF | TGTGCCAGCAGCCGGACACAGGGGGGCGGCCCCGGGGAGCTGTTTTTT | TRBV12-3/TRBV12-4 | NA | TRBD1 | TRBJ2-2
CATSSPWGAGDSNQPQHF | TGTGCCACCAGCAGCCCGTGGGGGGCCGGAGATAGCAATCAGCCCCAGCATTTT | TRBV15 | NA | NA | TRBJ1-5
CSVRQGAGELFF | TGCAGCGTTAGACAGGGGGCCGGGGAGCTGTTTTTT | TRBV29-1 | NA | TRBD1 | TRBJ2-2
CASSLYSLEQYF | TGTGCCAGCAGCTTATATTCCCTCGAGCAGTACTTC | TRBV7-9 | many | NA | TRBJ2-7
CATSELAGDTGELFF | TGTGCCACCAGTGAACTCGCGGGAGACACCGGGGAGCTGTTTTTT | TRBV24-1 | NA | TRBD2 | TRBJ2-2
CASSPGMGSYNEQFF | TGTGCCAGCAGCCCCGGGATGGGGTCCTACAATGAGCAGTTCTTC | TRBV7-9 | NA | NA | TRBJ2-1
CASSQSSGQPQHF | TGTGCCAGCAGCCAGTCCTCCGGGCAGCCCCAGCATTTT | TRBV5-5 | NA | NA | TRBJ1-5
CASSSLLGGHYEQYF | TGTGCCAGCAGTTCCCTGTTGGGGGGGCACTACGAGCAGTACTTC | TRBV6-5 | NA | NA | TRBJ2-7
CASSLTSTYEQYF | TGTGCCAGCAGTTTAACTAGTACCTACGAGCAGTACTTC | TRBV27 | many | NA | TRBJ2-7
CASSFGVGEQFF | TGTGCCAGCAGCTTCGGAGTGGGCGAGCAGTTCTTC | TRBV7-9 | many | NA | TRBJ2-1
CASSLATSTDTQYF | TGTGCCAGCAGTTTAGCAACTAGCACAGATACGCAGTATTTT | TRBV7-3 | NA | NA | TRBJ2-3
CASSSYQGSPLHF | TGTGCCAGCAGCTCGTACCAGGGTTCACCCCTCCACTTT | TRBV7-3 | NA | NA | TRBJ1-6
CASSRPGWNTEAFF | TGTGCCAGCAGCCGCCCAGGGTGGAACACTGAAGCTTTCTTT | TRBV3-1 | many | NA | TRBJ1-1
CSARDYRGGYMNTEAFF | TGCAGTGCTAGAGATTATAGAGGAGGATACATGAACACTGAAGCTTTCTTT | TRBV20-1 | few | NA | TRBJ1-1
CASSVETYDEKLFF | TGTGCCAGCAGCGTAGAGACATACGATGAAAAACTGTTTTTT | TRBV9 | few | NA | TRBJ1-4
CASTPRGWVHEQFF | TGTGCCAGCACCCCCCGGGGGTGGGTCCATGAGCAGTTCTTC | TRBV7-2 | NA | NA | TRBJ2-1
CASSEFKGTEERDEQYF | TGTGCCAGCAGTGAATTCAAAGGGACAGAAGAGAGGGACGAGCAGTACTTC | TRBV25-1 | NA | TRBD1 | TRBJ2-7
CATSTTANYGYTF | TGTGCCACCAGCACGACAGCTAACTATGGCTACACCTTC | TRBV15 | few | NA | TRBJ1-2
CASSLGDRSNQPQHF | TGTGCCAGCAGTTTAGGGGACAGAAGCAATCAGCCCCAGCATTTT | TRBV28 | few | TRBD1 | TRBJ1-5
CSASRGVGNEQFF | TGCAGTGCTAGTAGGGGAGTCGGGAATGAGCAGTTCTTC | TRBV20-1 | many | NA | TRBJ2-1
CAISEFPPSGTTTDTQYF | TGTGCCATCAGTGAGTTTCCCCCTAGCGGGACGACCACAGATACGCAGTATTTT | TRBV10-3 | few | TRBD2 | TRBJ2-3